These 2 T cell receptor beta chains originate from one sample sequenced in a study of cytomegalovirus exposure and HLA in healthy donors. A multiplex PCR was run with 60 Vbeta primers and 13 Jbeta primers. Clones were sequenced by immunoSEQ multiplex PCR, and TCRdb holds only the in-frame ones, with some missing. The sample includes 150,000 to 160,000 clones, around 80% of them seen just once. What was sequenced was PBMCs. The receptors derive from a woman between 40 and 55 years old in good health and CMV-seronegative.

There are a few counts of this clone. The rearrangement links TRBV7-8 to TRBJ1-3, with TRBD1 as a possible D gene (6 bases). Trimming took 2 bases from V and 0 from J, leaving 11 bases between them. Germline V gene lookup returns CDR1 SGHVS and CDR2 FQNEAQ. The CDR3 sequence is 16 residues long. In DNA, the CDR3 is TGTGCCAGCAGCTTATTACAGGGCGTCTCTGGAAACACCATATATTTT. This encodes CASSLLQGVSGNTIYF.

This chain uses TRBV27 with TRBJ2-6; 7 bases match TRBD1. V shed 3 bases and J 0 bases; nucleotides not matched to a gene: 14. Germline CDR1 MNHEY, CDR2 SMNVEV (reference sequence). The CDR3 sequence is 20 residues long. The chain's CDR3 is CASSLRGQVRGLSGANVLTF. The CDR3 bases are TGTGCCAGCAGTTTGAGGGGGCAGGTTAGGGGCCTCTCTGGGGCCAACGTCCTGACTTTC.